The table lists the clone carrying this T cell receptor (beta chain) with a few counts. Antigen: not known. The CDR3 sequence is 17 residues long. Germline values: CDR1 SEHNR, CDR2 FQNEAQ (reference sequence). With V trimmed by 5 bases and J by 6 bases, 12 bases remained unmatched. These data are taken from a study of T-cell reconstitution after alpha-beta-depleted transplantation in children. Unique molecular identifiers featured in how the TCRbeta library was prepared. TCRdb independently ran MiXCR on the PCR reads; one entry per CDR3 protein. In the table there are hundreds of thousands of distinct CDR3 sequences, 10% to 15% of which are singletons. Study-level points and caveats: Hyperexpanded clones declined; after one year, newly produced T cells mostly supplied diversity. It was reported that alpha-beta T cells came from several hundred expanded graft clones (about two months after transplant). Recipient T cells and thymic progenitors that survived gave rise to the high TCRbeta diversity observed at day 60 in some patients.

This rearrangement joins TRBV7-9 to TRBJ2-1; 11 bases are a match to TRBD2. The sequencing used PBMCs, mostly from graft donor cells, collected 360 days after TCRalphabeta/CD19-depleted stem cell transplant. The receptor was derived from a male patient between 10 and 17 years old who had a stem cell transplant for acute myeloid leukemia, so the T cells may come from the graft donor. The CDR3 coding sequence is TGTGCCAGCAGCCCCGTTATACTACTAGCGGGAGTCAATGAGCAGTTCTTC. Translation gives CASSPVILLAGVNEQFF.